What follows are 32 T cell receptor beta chains derived from one specimen sequenced in a study of blood T cell repertoires in COVID-19. Clones were sequenced by immunoSEQ multiplex PCR, and TCRdb holds only the in-frame ones, with some missing. The repertoire holds 200,000 to 250,000 clones, with 70% to 85% as singletons. Sequencing was performed on peripheral blood. These receptors all come from a woman aged 80 or over with COVID-19, enrolled during active disease.

V and J are TRBV4-2 and TRBJ2-1; D is perhaps TRBD2 (7 bases). There are 17 residues in the CDR3. The V gene lost 1 base and the J gene lost 0 bases, with 13 bases spanning the gap. Germline assignment: CDR1 LGHNA and CDR2 YNFKEQ. For the CDR3, the DNA is TGTGCCAGCAGCCAAGGGGAAGGGGGGGGCTCCTACAATGAGCAGTTCTTC. Translated: CASSQGEGGGSYNEQFF.

The chain's CDR3 is CASSIRTIGNYEQYF. CDR3 DNA sequence: TGTGCCAGTAGTATTAGGACTATCGGAAACTACGAGCAGTACTTC. V and J are TRBV19 and TRBJ2-7, with TRBD2 as a possible D gene (6 bases). Germline CDR1 and CDR2: LNHDA and SQIVND (reference sequence). Trimming stripped 3 bases from V and 3 bases from J, with 15 bases between. CDR3 length: 15 residues.

This clone was counted a single time. The genes are TRBV7-8 and TRBJ2-2; 10 nucleotides align to TRBD2. This CDR3 comprises 15 residues. J lost 6 bases, V lost 5 bases, and 6 bases had no gene match. The V gene's germline CDR1 is SGHVS and CDR2 FQNEAQ. CDR3 DNA sequence: TGTGCCAGCAGCCCTAGCGGGAGTTTGTCCGGGGAGCTGTTTTTT. Protein: CASSPSGSLSGELFF. Drawing the rest from reference TRBV7-8 and TRBJ2-2, the complete variable domain is GAGVSQSPRYKVAKRGQDVALRCDPISGHVSLFWYQQALGQGPEFLTYFQNEAQLDKSGLPSDRFFAERPEGSVSTLKIQRTQQEDSAVYLCASSPSGSLSGELFFGEGSRLTVL.

V and J are TRBV19 and TRBJ1-5; no clear D. In germline, CDR1 is LNHDA, CDR2 SQIVND (reference sequence). V was clipped by 3 bases and J by 6 bases, with 6 bases between them. This CDR3 comprises 12 residues. The CDR3 DNA follows: TGTGCCAGTAGTATCCGTCCTCAGCCCCAGCATTTT. Protein: CASSIRPQPQHF.

The V gene is TRBV11-2, the J gene TRBJ2-7, with 7 bases lining up with TRBD1. The germline V gene has CDR1 SGHAT and CDR2 FQNNGV. This CDR3 has 12 residues. The V segment lost 6 bases and the J segment 6 bases; nucleotides outside the gene matches: 5. The CDR3 coding sequence is TGTGCCAGCAGTCGACAGGGCCTCGAGCAGTACTTC. It translates to CASSRQGLEQYF.

This clone was found a few times. The chain recombines TRBV6-1 with TRBJ1-5; D is uncertain. This CDR3 comprises 12 residues. Per germline, CDR1 MNHNS and CDR2 SASEGT. Trimming removed 0 bases from V and 13 bases from J, with 10 bases in between. The CDR3 is CASSEAAGLQHF. The CDR3 bases are TGTGCCAGCAGTGAAGCGGCAGGCTTACAGCATTTT.

This sequence joins TRBV11-2 and TRBJ2-7, with 8 bases aligning to TRBD1. The CDR3 has 14 residues. J gave up 1 base and V 5 bases, and 4 bases lay outside the gene matches. The germline V gene has CDR1 SGHAT and CDR2 FQNNGV. CDR3 loop: CASSHRDRSYEQYF. CDR3 bases: TGTGCCAGCAGCCACCGGGACAGGTCCTACGAGCAGTACTTC.

V usage is TRBV28 and J usage is TRBJ2-3, with D possibly being TRBD2 (6 bases). V gave up 10 bases and J gave up 4 bases, with 24 bases separating them. Germline lookup yields CDR1 MDHEN and CDR2 SYDVKM. This CDR3 is built from 16 residues. CDR3 coding DNA: TGTGCCACCGGAGGAGGGTCCCATTCGGGGGCAGATACGCAGTATTTT. Its protein is CATGGGSHSGADTQYF.

V gene TRBV9 combines with J gene TRBJ2-1, with TRBD2 identical over 8 bases. CDR3 length: 16 amino acids. The junction had 11 bases not matched to a gene; V was cut back by 4 bases and J by 5 bases. Germline V gene data show CDR1 as SGDLS and CDR2 as YYNGEE. CDR3 coding DNA: TGTGCCAGCAGCCAACCTCGCACTAGCGGTAACAATGAGCAGTTCTTC. Translating it yields CASSQPRTSGNNEQFF.

The chain's CDR3 is CSVGGGSYGYTF. The CDR3, as DNA: TGCAGCGTTGGAGGGGGAAGCTATGGCTACACCTTC. The V and J genes are TRBV29-1 and TRBJ1-2, with D possibly TRBD1 on 6 matching bases. The CDR3 contains 12 residues. CDR1 and CDR2 (germline): SQVTM, ANQGSEA. Trimming shortened V by 4 bases and J by 4 bases, and 10 bases separated the two germline ends.

The rearrangement uses TRBV2 and TRBJ1-5, with D uncertain. V lost 4 bases and J 6 bases, leaving 7 bases between the germline ends. The CDR3 is 12 residues long. Germline V CDR1 and CDR2: SNHLY, FYNNEI. The CDR3, as DNA: TGTGCCAGCAGTGCAGAAATTCAGCCCCAGCATTTT. Translating gives CASSAEIQPQHF.

J is TRBJ2-5 and V is TRBV10-3; the D gene is possibly TRBD2 (7 bases). Per germline, CDR1 ENHRY and CDR2 SYGVKD. CDR3 length equals 12 residues. Trimming removed 11 bases from V and 3 bases from J, with 13 bases in between. The CDR3 DNA reads as TGTGCCCATGGGGGGGACAAAGAGACCCAGTACTTC. Translated, it gives CAHGGDKETQYF.

The rearrangement links TRBV19 to TRBJ1-1, with TRBD1 identical over 8 bases. The junction had 8 bases not matched to a gene; V was cut back by 2 bases and J by 6 bases. The length of the CDR3 is 15 residues. CDR1 is LNHDA and CDR2 is SQIVND in the germline V gene (reference sequence). The CDR3 loop reads CASSIRGRGLAEAFF. The CDR3 bases are TGTGCCAGTAGTATAAGAGGCAGGGGGCTTGCTGAAGCTTTCTTT.

The chain combines TRBV5-1 with TRBJ1-1; D perhaps matches TRBD1 (6 bases). The V and J ends lost 4 bases and 8 bases respectively, with 15 bases between them. Germline values: CDR1 SGHRS, CDR2 YFSETQ. CDR3 length equals 13 residues. CDR3 amino acids: CASSTWTEQEAFF. The CDR3 bases are TGCGCCAGCAGCACCTGGACAGAGCAAGAAGCTTTCTTT.

This clone occurred a few times. The CDR3 DNA follows: TGTGCCAGCAGTGGGGGACAGAATAATGAAAAACTGTTTTTT. This gives the protein CASSGGQNNEKLFF. V usage is TRBV2 and J usage is TRBJ1-4, with 7 bases lining up with TRBD1. The CDR3 runs to 14 residues. The V segment lost 4 bases and the J segment 4 bases; nucleotides outside the gene matches: 3. Germline CDR1 SNHLY, CDR2 FYNNEI.

V and J are TRBV7-8 and TRBJ2-7; D might be TRBD2 (5 bases). V lost 0 bases and J lost 0, with 12 bases in between. The CDR3 consists of 16 residues. Germline V CDR1 and CDR2: SGHVS, FQNEAQ. Here the CDR3 reads CASSLARVARSYEQYF. The CDR3 DNA follows: TGTGCCAGCAGCTTAGCGCGGGTTGCCCGCTCCTACGAGCAGTACTTC.

The rearrangement uses TRBV15 and TRBJ1-6; 9 nucleotides line up with TRBD1. The CDR3 loop spans 15 amino acids. V lost 2 bases to trimming and J lost 7 bases; unmatched junction nucleotides: 3. CDR1 and CDR2 (germline): LNHNV, YYDKDF (reference sequence). CDR3 sequence reads: CATSRWDRANSPLHF. CDR3 sequence (DNA): TGTGCCACCAGCAGATGGGACAGGGCAAATTCACCCCTCCACTTT.

This clone was counted only a few times. The chain employs TRBV7-8 and TRBJ1-6, with 8 bases fitting TRBD1. There are 12 residues in the CDR3. J lost 10 bases, V lost 8 bases, and 4 bases had no gene match. Germline CDR1 is SGHVS and CDR2 is FQNEAQ. The CDR3, as DNA: TGTGCCAGCCAGGGGGCGAGATCACCCCTCCACTTT. This translates into CASQGARSPLHF.

The chain couples TRBV29-1 to TRBJ2-1; tentative D call: TRBD1 (7 bases). V was shortened by 6 bases and J by 6 bases, with 21 bases between the two germline ends. Germline CDR1 and CDR2: SQVTM and ANQGSEA. The CDR3 has 15 residues. The CDR3 is CSVAGSRRGPNEQFF. Written as DNA, the CDR3 is TGCAGCGTCGCGGGATCTAGAAGGGGGCCCAATGAGCAGTTCTTC.

The rearrangement links TRBV29-1 to TRBJ2-5; TRBD2 might be the D (6 bases). Germline V gene sequence: CDR1 SQVTM, CDR2 ANQGSEA. V lost 6 bases, J lost 1 base, and 21 bases lay in between. The CDR3 runs to 16 residues. The CDR3 here is CSVERSTAGIQETQYF. CDR3 sequence (DNA): TGCAGCGTAGAGCGATCTACGGCGGGGATCCAAGAGACCCAGTACTTC.

The chain links TRBV18 to TRBJ1-3, with D possibly TRBD1 on 5 matching bases. V dropped 2 bases and J dropped 4 bases, with 15 bases sitting between them. This CDR3 region has 16 residues. Per germline, CDR1 KGHSH and CDR2 LQKENI. The CDR3 here is CASSPWGEGYGNTIYF. The DNA for the CDR3 is TGTGCCAGCTCACCATGGGGCGAAGGGTACGGAAACACCATATATTTT.

The chain has TRBV5-1 and TRBJ2-7; 7 positions agree with TRBD1. V lost 0 bases, J lost 3 bases, and 6 bases stayed unmatched. Germline CDR1 is SGHRS and CDR2 is YFSETQ. This CDR3 region has 15 residues. CDR3: CASSLDGTEFYEQYF. The CDR3 DNA is TGCGCCAGCAGCTTGGATGGGACAGAGTTCTACGAGCAGTACTTC.

This sequence joins TRBV3-1 (or the pseudogene TRBV3-2) and TRBJ1-5, with D hard to call. V was clipped by 3 bases and J by 1 base, with 4 bases between them. From germline, CDR1 is LGHDT and CDR2 YNNKEL (reference sequence). This CDR3 has 13 amino acids. CDR3 sequence (DNA): TGTGCCAGCAGCCAGGGCAGCAATCAGCCCCAGCATTTT. Translation: CASSQGSNQPQHF.

The CDR3 reads CASKPIAGSYNEQFF. CDR3 DNA: TGTGCCAGCAAGCCCATAGCGGGATCCTACAATGAGCAGTTCTTC. This chain links TRBV6-5 with TRBJ2-1; 8 positions match TRBD2. J gave up 1 base and V 7 bases, and 6 bases lay outside the gene matches. CDR1 is MNHEY and CDR2 is SVGAGI in the germline V gene. This CDR3 is 15 amino acids long.

This sequence joins TRBV5-4 and TRBJ2-2, with D tentatively TRBD2 (8 bases). Germline values: CDR1 SGHNT, CDR2 YYREEE (reference sequence). Deletions cut 4 bases from V and 1 base from J, with 14 bases between. The CDR3 is 16 amino acids. CDR3 nucleotides: TGTGCCAGCAGCCCGGGGGGGACAGAGAACACCGGGGAGCTGTTTTTT. It specifies CASSPGGTENTGELFF.

Of note for this clone: The same CDR3 also results from other DNA sequences found in this sample. The genes are TRBV12-3 or TRBV12-4 and TRBJ1-5; TRBD1 is a possible D gene (6 bases). V lost 5 bases, J lost 7 bases, and 12 bases lay in between. The CDR3 spans 13 residues. In DNA form, the CDR3 reads TGTGCCAGCAGTCCAGGGGTAAACCAGCCCCAGCATTTT. It translates to CASSPGVNQPQHF.

This clone was counted between two and nine times. The chain joins TRBV5-8 to TRBJ2-1, with D maybe TRBD2 (7 bases). Germline V lookup: CDR1 SGHTS, CDR2 YDEGEE. V lost 1 base and J lost 4, with 12 bases in between. The CDR3 is made up of 15 amino acids. CDR3 nucleotide sequence: TGTGCCAGCAGCTTGCGGGGGGCTCTTTACAATGAGCAGTTCTTC. This gives the protein CASSLRGALYNEQFF. The variable domain in full, completed from reference TRBV5-8 and TRBJ2-1, reads EAGVTQSPTHLIKTRGQQATLRCSPISGHTSVYWYQQALGLGLQFLLWYDEGEERNRGNFPPRFSGRQFPNYSSELNVNALELEDSALYLCASSLRGALYNEQFFGPGTRLTVL.

The V gene is TRBV5-1, the J gene TRBJ2-2, with D tentatively TRBD1 (5 bases). Germline V lookup: CDR1 SGHRS, CDR2 YFSETQ. The CDR3 totals 15 residues. V was clipped by 1 base and J by 4 bases, with 11 bases between them. Written as DNA, the CDR3 is TGCGCCAGCAGCTTGCAGGGCTTTTCCACCGGGGAGCTGTTTTTT. Amino acid sequence: CASSLQGFSTGELFF. The full variable domain, with the rest looked up from reference TRBV5-1 and TRBJ2-2, is KAGVTQTPRYLIKTRGQQVTLSCSPISGHRSVSWYQQTPGQGLQFLFEYFSETQRNKGNFPGRFSGRQFSNSRSEMNVSTLELGDSALYLCASSLQGFSTGELFFGEGSRLTVL.

The chain is built from TRBV20-1 and TRBJ2-7; TRBD2 matches 12 bases. From germline, CDR1 is DFQATT and CDR2 SNEGSKA (reference sequence). V lost 3 bases, J lost 4 bases, and 4 bases stayed unmatched. The CDR3 is 14 amino acids. CDR3 DNA sequence: TGCAGTGCTAGTGTCGGGACTAGCGGGTACGAGCAGTACTTC. This translates into CSASVGTSGYEQYF.

This rearrangement joins TRBV2 to TRBJ2-6; 12 nucleotides align to TRBD2. Germline CDR1 SNHLY, CDR2 FYNNEI. There are 18 residues in the CDR3. V shed 5 bases and J 1 base; nucleotides not matched to a gene: 6. This chain's CDR3 is CASSWTSGTGSGANVLTF. The CDR3 DNA reads TGTGCCAGCAGTTGGACTAGCGGGACAGGGTCTGGGGCCAACGTCCTGACTTTC.

This clone has only one observation. The V and J genes are TRBV5-1 and TRBJ2-7; perhaps TRBD2 as D (6 bases). With 4 bases removed from V and 3 bases from J, the gap between germline ends came to 11 bases. CDR3 length equals 13 residues. Germline values: CDR1 SGHRS, CDR2 YFSETQ. As DNA, the CDR3 is TGCGCCAGCAGCGGACTAACCGGCTACGAGCAGTACTTC. Translating gives CASSGLTGYEQYF.

The genes are TRBV6-5 and TRBJ1-4; the D gene is possibly TRBD1 (5 bases). Looked up from germline, CDR1 is MNHEY and CDR2 is SVGAGI. The CDR3 contains 13 residues. The V and J ends lost 6 bases and 12 bases respectively, with 17 bases between them. CDR3 protein: CASRLGQTQELFF. For the CDR3, the DNA is TGTGCCAGCAGACTCGGACAAACCCAAGAACTGTTTTTT.